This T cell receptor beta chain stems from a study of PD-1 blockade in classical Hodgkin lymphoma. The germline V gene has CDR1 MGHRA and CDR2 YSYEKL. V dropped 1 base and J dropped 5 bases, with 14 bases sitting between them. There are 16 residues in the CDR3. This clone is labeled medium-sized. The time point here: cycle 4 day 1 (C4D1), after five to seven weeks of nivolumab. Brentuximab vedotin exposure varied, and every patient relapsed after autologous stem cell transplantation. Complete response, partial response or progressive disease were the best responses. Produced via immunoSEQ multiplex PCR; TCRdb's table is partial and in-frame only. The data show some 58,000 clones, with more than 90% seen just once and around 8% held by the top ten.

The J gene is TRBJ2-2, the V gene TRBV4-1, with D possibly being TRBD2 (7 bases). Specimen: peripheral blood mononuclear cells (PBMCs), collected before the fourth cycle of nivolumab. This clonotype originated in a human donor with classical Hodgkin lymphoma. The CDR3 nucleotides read TGCGCCAGCAGCCAAGTTGGGGGGGCTGGGACCGGGGAGCTGTTTTTT. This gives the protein CASSQVGGAGTGELFF.